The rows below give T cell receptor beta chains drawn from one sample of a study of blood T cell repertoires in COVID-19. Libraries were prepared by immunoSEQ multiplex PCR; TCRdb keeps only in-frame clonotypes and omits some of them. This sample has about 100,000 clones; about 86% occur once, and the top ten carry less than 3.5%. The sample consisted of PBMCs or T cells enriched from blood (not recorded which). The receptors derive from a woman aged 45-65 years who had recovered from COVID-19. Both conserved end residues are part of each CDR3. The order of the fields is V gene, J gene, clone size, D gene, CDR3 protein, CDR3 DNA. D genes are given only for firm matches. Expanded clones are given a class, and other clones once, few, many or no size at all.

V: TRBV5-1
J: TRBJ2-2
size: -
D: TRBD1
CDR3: CASSLWDSNTGELFF
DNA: TGCGCCAGCAGCTTGTGGGACAGCAACACCGGGGAGCTGTTTTTT

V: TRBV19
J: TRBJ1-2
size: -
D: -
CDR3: CASSEKTGYHLYGYTF
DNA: TGTGCCAGTAGTGAAAAGACAGGCTACCACCTCTATGGCTACACCTTC

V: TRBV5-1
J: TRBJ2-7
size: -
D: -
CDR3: CASSPPGYEQYF
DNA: TGCGCCAGCAGCCCGCCGGGGTACGAGCAGTACTTC

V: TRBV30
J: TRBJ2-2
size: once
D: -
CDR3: CAWSVGAGELFF
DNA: TGTGCCTGGAGTGTAGGGGCCGGGGAGCTGTTTTTT

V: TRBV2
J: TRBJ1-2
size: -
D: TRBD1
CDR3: CASSTGGGYTF
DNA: TGTGCCAGCAGTACAGGGGGTGGCTACACCTTC

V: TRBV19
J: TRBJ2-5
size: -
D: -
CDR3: CASSTRQRQETQYF
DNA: TGTGCCAGTAGTACCCGACAGAGGCAAGAGACCCAGTACTTC

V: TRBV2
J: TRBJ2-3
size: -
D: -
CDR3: CASPGGSEGSTDTQYF
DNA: TGTGCCAGCCCAGGTGGCTCGGAGGGTAGCACAGATACGCAGTATTTT

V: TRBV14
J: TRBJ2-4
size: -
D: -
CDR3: CASSPFTQLGVLAKNIQYF
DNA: TGTGCCAGCAGCCCTTTTACACAACTGGGAGTACTAGCCAAAAACATTCAGTACTTC

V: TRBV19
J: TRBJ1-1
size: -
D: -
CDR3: CASSIQGKNTEAFF
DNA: TGTGCCAGTAGTATACAGGGCAAGAATACTGAAGCTTTCTTT

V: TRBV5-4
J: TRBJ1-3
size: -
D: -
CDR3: CASSFAGSGNTIYF
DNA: TGTGCCAGCAGCTTCGCGGGGTCGGGGAACACCATATATTTT

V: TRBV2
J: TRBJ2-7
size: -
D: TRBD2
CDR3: CASSEASGSLEQYF
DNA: TGTGCCAGCAGTGAGGCTAGCGGGAGCTTGGAGCAGTACTTC

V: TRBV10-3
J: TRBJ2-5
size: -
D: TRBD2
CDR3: CATQGLQETQYF
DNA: TGTGCCACCCAGGGACTACAAGAGACCCAGTACTTC

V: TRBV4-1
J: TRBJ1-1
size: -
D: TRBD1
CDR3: CASSLRDRGMNTEAFF
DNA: TGCGCCAGCAGCCTACGGGACAGGGGAATGAACACTGAAGCTTTCTTT

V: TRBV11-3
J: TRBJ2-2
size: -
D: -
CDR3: CASSRSTGELFF
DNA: TGTGCCAGCAGCCGGTCAACCGGGGAGCTGTTTTTT

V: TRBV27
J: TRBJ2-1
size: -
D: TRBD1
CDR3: CASSFYRGSNNEQFF
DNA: TGTGCCAGCAGTTTCTACAGGGGGTCCAACAATGAGCAGTTCTTC

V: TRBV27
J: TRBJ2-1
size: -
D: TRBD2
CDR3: CASSGTSGRGKFF
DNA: TGTGCCAGCAGCGGGACTAGCGGGAGGGGAAAGTTCTTC

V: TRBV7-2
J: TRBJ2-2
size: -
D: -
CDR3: CARWSSMEGAGTGELFF
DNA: TGTGCCAGATGGTCGTCTATGGAGGGGGCAGGCACCGGGGAGCTGTTTTTT

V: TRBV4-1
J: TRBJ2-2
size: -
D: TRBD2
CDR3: CASSQKGGLGLAGDRGGELFF
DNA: TGCGCCAGCAGCCAGAAAGGGGGGCTAGGACTAGCGGGAGATCGAGGCGGGGAGCTGTTTTTT

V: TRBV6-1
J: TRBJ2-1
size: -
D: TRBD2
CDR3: CASSEAPGRGTSGNEQFF
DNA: TGTGCCAGCAGTGAAGCCCCCGGCAGGGGGACTAGCGGCAATGAGCAGTTCTTC

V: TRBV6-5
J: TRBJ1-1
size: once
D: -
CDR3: CASSYMGGTEAFF
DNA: TGTGCCAGCAGTTATATGGGGGGAACTGAAGCTTTCTTT

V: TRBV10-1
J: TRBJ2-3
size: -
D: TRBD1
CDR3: CASSAGTGYSTDTQYF
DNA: TGCGCCAGCAGTGCCGGGACAGGGTATTCCACAGATACGCAGTATTTT

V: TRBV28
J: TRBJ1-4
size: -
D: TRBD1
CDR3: CASSSDRGGEKLFF
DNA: TGTGCCAGCAGTTCGGACAGGGGAGGTGAAAAACTGTTTTTT

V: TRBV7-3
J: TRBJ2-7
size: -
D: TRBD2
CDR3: CASSPRTSGDYEQYF
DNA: TGTGCCAGCAGCCCGCGGACTAGCGGAGACTACGAGCAGTACTTC

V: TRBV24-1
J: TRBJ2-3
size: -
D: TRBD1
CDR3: CATSDLQGALGTDTQYF
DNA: TGTGCCACCAGTGATTTGCAGGGGGCGCTGGGCACAGATACGCAGTATTTT

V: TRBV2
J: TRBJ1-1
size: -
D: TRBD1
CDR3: CASTGQGAAGTEAFF
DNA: TGTGCCAGCACCGGACAGGGGGCTGCGGGAACTGAAGCTTTCTTT

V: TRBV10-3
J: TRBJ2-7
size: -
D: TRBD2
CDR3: CAISQLAESYEQYF
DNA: TGTGCCATCAGTCAACTAGCGGAAAGCTACGAGCAGTACTTC

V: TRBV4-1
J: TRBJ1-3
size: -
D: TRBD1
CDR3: CASSQDRQGALASGNTIYF
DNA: TGCGCCAGCAGCCAAGATCGGCAGGGGGCTTTAGCCTCTGGAAACACCATATATTTT

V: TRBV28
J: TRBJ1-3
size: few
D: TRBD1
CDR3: CASSPGTAGNTIYF
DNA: TGTGCCAGCAGTCCCGGGACAGCTGGAAACACCATATATTTT

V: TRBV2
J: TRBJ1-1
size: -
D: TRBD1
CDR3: CASSLDRGIGNTEAFF
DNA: TGTGCCAGCAGCCTCGACAGGGGTATTGGGAACACTGAAGCTTTCTTT

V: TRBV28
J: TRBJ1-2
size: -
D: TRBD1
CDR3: CASSPGDRGAYGYTF
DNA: TGTGCCAGCAGTCCCGGGGACAGGGGGGCCTATGGCTACACCTTC

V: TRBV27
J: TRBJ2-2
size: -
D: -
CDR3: CASRISTKPGELFF
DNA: TGTGCCAGCCGGATATCAACTAAGCCCGGGGAGCTGTTTTTT

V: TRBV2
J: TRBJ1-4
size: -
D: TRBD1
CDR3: CASKSDRGREKLFF
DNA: TGTGCCAGCAAGTCTGACAGGGGGCGAGAAAAACTGTTTTTT

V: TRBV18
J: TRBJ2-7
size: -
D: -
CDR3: CASSPDSQVYEQYF
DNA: TGTGCCAGCTCACCGGACAGCCAAGTTTACGAGCAGTACTTC

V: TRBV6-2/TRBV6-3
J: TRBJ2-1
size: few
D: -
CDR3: CASSPKRDIRFEQFF
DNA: TGTGCCAGCAGCCCAAAGCGGGACATTCGTTTTGAGCAGTTCTTC

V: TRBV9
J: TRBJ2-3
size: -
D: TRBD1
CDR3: CASSPRSGTGVVDTQYF
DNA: TGTGCCAGCAGCCCCCGGTCCGGGACAGGGGTGGTCGATACGCAGTATTTT

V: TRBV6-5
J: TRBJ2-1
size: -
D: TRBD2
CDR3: CASSTREGPYNEQFF
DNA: TGTGCCAGCAGTACCAGGGAGGGCCCCTACAATGAGCAGTTCTTC

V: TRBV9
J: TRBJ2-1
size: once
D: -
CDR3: CASSVAGLNNEQFF
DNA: TGTGCCAGCAGCGTAGCGGGTTTGAACAATGAGCAGTTCTTC

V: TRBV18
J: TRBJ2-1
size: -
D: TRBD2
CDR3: CASSPGLAGNNEQFF
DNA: TGTGCCAGCTCACCAGGACTAGCGGGGAACAATGAGCAGTTCTTC

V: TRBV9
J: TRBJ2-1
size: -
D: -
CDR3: CASSPGSIDEQFF
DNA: TGTGCCAGTTCCCCGGGATCGATCGATGAGCAGTTCTTC

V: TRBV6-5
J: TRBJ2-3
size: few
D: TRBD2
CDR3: CASSYQRGLRTDTQYF
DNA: TGTGCCAGCAGTTACCAGCGGGGCCTTCGCACAGATACGCAGTATTTT

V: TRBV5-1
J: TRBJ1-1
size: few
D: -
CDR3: CASSASRSGANTEAFF
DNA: TGCGCCAGCAGCGCAAGTCGTAGCGGGGCGAACACTGAAGCTTTCTTT

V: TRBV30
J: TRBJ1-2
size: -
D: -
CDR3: CAWSGSYGYTF
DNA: TGTGCCTGGAGCGGGAGTTATGGCTACACCTTC

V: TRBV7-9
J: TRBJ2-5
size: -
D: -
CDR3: CASSLVTREETQYF
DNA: TGTGCCAGCAGCTTAGTGACCAGGGAAGAGACCCAGTACTTC

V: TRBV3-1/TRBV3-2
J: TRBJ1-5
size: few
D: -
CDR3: CASSQSGRNQPQHF
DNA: TGTGCCAGCAGCCAGTCAGGGCGCAATCAGCCCCAGCATTTT

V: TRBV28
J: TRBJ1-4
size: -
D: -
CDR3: CASSIVRQRNEKLFF
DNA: TGTGCCAGCAGTATCGTGCGACAGCGAAATGAAAAACTGTTTTTT

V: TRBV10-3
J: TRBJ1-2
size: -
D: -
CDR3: CAAGREYGYTF
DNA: TGTGCCGCAGGACGGGAGTATGGCTACACCTTC

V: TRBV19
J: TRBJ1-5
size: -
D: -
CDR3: CASSIVPGNQPQHF
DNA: TGTGCCAGTAGTATAGTCCCGGGCAATCAGCCCCAGCATTTT

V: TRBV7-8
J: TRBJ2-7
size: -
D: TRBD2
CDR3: CASSGGTIRYEQYF
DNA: TGTGCCAGCAGCGGCGGGACTATCCGCTACGAGCAGTACTTC

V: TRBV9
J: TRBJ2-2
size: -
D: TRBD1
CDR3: CASSRRQGATGELFF
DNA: TGTGCCAGCAGCCGCAGACAGGGGGCAACCGGGGAGCTGTTTTTT

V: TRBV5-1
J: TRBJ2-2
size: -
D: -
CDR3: CASSLSGPGTGELFF
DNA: TGCGCCAGCAGCTTGTCAGGGCCCGGGACCGGGGAGCTGTTTTTT

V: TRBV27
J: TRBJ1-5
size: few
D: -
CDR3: CASSLNFRNQPQHF
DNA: TGTGCCAGCAGTTTAAACTTCCGCAATCAGCCCCAGCATTTT

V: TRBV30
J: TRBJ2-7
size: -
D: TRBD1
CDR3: CAWRHWDSETYEQYF
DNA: TGTGCCTGGAGGCACTGGGACAGTGAAACCTACGAGCAGTACTTC

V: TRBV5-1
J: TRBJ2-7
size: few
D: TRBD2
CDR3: CASRTSGDSYEQYF
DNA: TGCGCCAGCAGGACTAGCGGGGACTCCTACGAGCAGTACTTC

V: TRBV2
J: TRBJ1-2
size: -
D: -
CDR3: CASHPPPGVNGYTF
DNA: TGTGCCAGCCACCCCCCGCCAGGGGTGAATGGCTACACCTTC